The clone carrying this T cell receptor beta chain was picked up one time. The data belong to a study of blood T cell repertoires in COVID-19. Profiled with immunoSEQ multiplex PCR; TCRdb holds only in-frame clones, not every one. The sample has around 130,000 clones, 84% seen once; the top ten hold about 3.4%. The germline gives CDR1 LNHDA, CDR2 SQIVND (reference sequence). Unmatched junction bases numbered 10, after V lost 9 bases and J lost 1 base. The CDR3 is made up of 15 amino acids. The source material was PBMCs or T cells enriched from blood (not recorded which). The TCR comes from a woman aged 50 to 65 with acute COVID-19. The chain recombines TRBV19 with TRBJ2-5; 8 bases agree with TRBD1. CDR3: CASGDRGASQETQYF. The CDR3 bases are TGTGCCAGCGGTGACAGGGGAGCGAGCCAAGAGACCCAGTACTTC. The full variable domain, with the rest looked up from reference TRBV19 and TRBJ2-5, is DGGITQSPKYLFRKEGQNVTLSCEQNLNHDAMYWYRQDPGQGLRLIYYSQIVNDFQKGDIAEGYSVSREKKESFPLTVTSAQKNPTAFYLCASGDRGASQETQYFGPGTRLLVL.